The 25 T cell receptor beta chains listed next were all sequenced from one sample in a study of T-cell reconstitution after alpha-beta-depleted transplantation in children (dated by TCRdb to the mid-2010s). Receptor amplification or capture employed PCR. Instrument on record: Illumina HiSeq 2500. TCR library preparation used molecular barcoding, with unique molecular identifiers applied to normalize quantification of the TCRbeta repertoire. TCRdb's own reprocessing of the public reads used fastp at Q25 and MiXCR and kept productive beta chains. Each entry merges the rows of one CDR3 protein and shows their most common DNA and genes. Across this sample there are about 360,000 distinct CDR3 sequences, with about an eighth seen only once. The ten largest clones represent around 4% of the sample. The source material was PBMCs, sampled from the stem cell graft. All receptors derive from a human donor who donated a stem cell graft to a child with Fanconi anemia.

This clonotype has only a few counts. The chain employs TRBV6-5 and TRBJ1-5; no clear D. This CDR3 has 17 residues. The V and J ends lost 7 bases and 0 bases respectively, with 19 bases between them. Looked up from germline, CDR1 is MNHEY and CDR2 is SVGAGI. CDR3 amino acids: CASTGRGTENSNQPQHF. CDR3 coding DNA: TGTGCCAGCACCGGGAGAGGTACAGAGAATAGCAATCAGCCCCAGCATTTT.

Only a few counts were recorded for this clonotype. This chain uses TRBV10-3 with TRBJ2-1, with TRBD2 matching 12 bases. This CDR3 comprises 17 residues. Germline V gives CDR1 ENHRY, CDR2 SYGVKD. V trimming: 4 bases; J trimming: 3 bases; junction bases outside the gene matches: 7. CDR3 region: CAISGLAGGVDYNEQFF. CDR3 DNA: TGTGCCATCAGTGGTCTAGCGGGAGGGGTGGACTACAATGAGCAGTTCTTC.

There are a few counts of this clonotype. The chain carries TRBV3-1 and TRBJ1-2, with 10 bases aligning to TRBD1. CDR3 length: 14 amino acids. Trimming cost V 4 bases and J 4 bases; bases outside gene matches: 3. Germline-derived CDR1 and CDR2 are LGHDT and YNNKEL (reference sequence). CDR3: CASSRQGAIYGYTF. DNA for the CDR3: TGTGCCAGCAGCCGACAGGGGGCTATCTATGGCTACACCTTC.

Notes on this clonotype: A much larger clonotype is one base distant, so this may be a read error. V gene TRBV12-3 or TRBV12-4 combines with J gene TRBJ2-7; D not resolved. CDR3 length: 11 residues. V lost 8 bases and J 0 bases, leaving 5 bases between the germline ends. In DNA form, the CDR3 reads TGTGCCAGCGGCAGCTCCTACGAGCAGTACTTC. Translated, it gives CASGSSYEQYF.

The rearrangement uses TRBV29-1 and TRBJ1-1, with 8 bases identical to TRBD1. J gave up 5 bases and V 3 bases, and 2 bases lay outside the gene matches. This CDR3 spans 12 amino acids. The germline V gene encodes CDR1 SQVTM and CDR2 ANQGSEA. CDR3 DNA sequence: TGCAGCGTTGAGCGGACAGGGACTGAAGCTTTCTTT. Residues: CSVERTGTEAFF.

The chain is built from TRBV15 and TRBJ2-5; maybe TRBD1 (5 bases). Deletions cut 8 bases from V and 0 bases from J, with 13 bases between. The germline V gene encodes CDR1 LNHNV and CDR2 YYDKDF (reference sequence). The CDR3 loop spans 14 amino acids. CDR3 sequence reads: CATADRLYQETQYF. The CDR3, as DNA: TGTGCCACCGCTGACAGACTGTACCAAGAGACCCAGTACTTC. Using reference TRBV15 and TRBJ2-5 for the parts outside the CDR3, the full variable domain is DAMVIQNPRYQVTQFGKPVTLSCSQTLNHNVMYWYQQKSSQAPKLLFHYYDKDFNNEADTPDNFQSRRPNTSFCFLDIRSPGLGDTAMYLCATADRLYQETQYFGPGTRLLVL.

This chain connects TRBV15 to TRBJ2-7; D tentatively fits TRBD1 or TRBD2 (6 bases each). The CDR3 sequence is 15 residues long. Between the trimmed V and J ends, which lost 0 bases and 7 bases, there was a span of 16 bases. Germline V gives CDR1 LNHNV, CDR2 YYDKDF (reference sequence). The CDR3 loop is CATSRERGVLGEQYF. In DNA, the CDR3 is TGTGCCACCAGCAGAGAGAGGGGGGTACTGGGAGAGCAGTACTTC.

This clonotype was counted ten times or more. The chain couples TRBV7-6 to TRBJ1-3; D remains unclear. Looked up from germline, CDR1 is SGHVS and CDR2 is FNYEAQ. The ends were cut back, 1 base at V and 7 bases at J, with 11 bases in the middle. The CDR3 sequence is 14 residues long. The DNA for the CDR3 is TGTGCCAGCAGCTTAGACACAGTCCTGAACACCATATATTTT. This gives the protein CASSLDTVLNTIYF.

The sample holds a few counts of this clonotype. This rearrangement joins TRBV5-6 to TRBJ1-2; 10 positions match TRBD1. The V and J ends lost 6 bases and 2 bases, in that order; junction bases with no gene match: 4. The CDR3 is made up of 14 amino acids. From germline, CDR1 is SGHDT and CDR2 YYEEEE. CDR3: CASTVGQGNYGYTF. The CDR3 nucleotides are TGTGCCAGCACCGTGGGACAGGGGAACTATGGCTACACCTTC.

V is TRBV20-1 and J is TRBJ1-6; 8 bases are a match to TRBD1. This CDR3 spans 15 amino acids. V shed 6 bases and J 5 bases; nucleotides not matched to a gene: 9. Germline V gene lookup returns CDR1 DFQATT and CDR2 SNEGSKA (reference sequence). The CDR3 DNA sequence: TGCAGTGCGCCGGGGACAGGAATAAATAATTCACCCCTCCACTTT. Residues: CSAPGTGINNSPLHF.

This clonotype was seen many times. The gene calls are TRBV5-6 and TRBJ2-2; TRBD1 matches 7 bases. CDR3 length equals 14 residues. Germline CDR1 and CDR2: SGHDT and YYEEEE. The V and J ends lost 1 base and 10 bases, in that order; junction bases with no gene match: 7. CDR3 in DNA: TGTGCCAGCAGCTTGCTCGGGACAGAAAAGGAGCTGTTTTTT. Protein product: CASSLLGTEKELFF.

The rearrangement uses TRBV2 and TRBJ2-7; D uncertain. The germline CDR1 and CDR2 sequences are SNHLY and FYNNEI. The CDR3 loop spans 15 amino acids. Trimming removed 10 bases from V and 2 bases from J, with 21 bases in between. As DNA, the CDR3 is TGTGCCATCTGTTCCCTATTGGACCTAACCTACGAGCAGTACGTC. This gives the protein CAICSLLDLTYEQYV.

This sequence joins TRBV4-3 and TRBJ2-1; weak D call: TRBD2 (6 bases). Germline V gives CDR1 LGHNA, CDR2 YSLEER. V was clipped by 0 bases and J by 4 bases, with 13 bases between them. This CDR3 has 16 residues. CDR3 region: CASSQDLVAEYNEQFF. CDR3 DNA sequence: TGCGCCAGCAGCCAAGATTTAGTAGCGGAATACAATGAGCAGTTCTTC.

This clonotype was found a few times. The chain recombines TRBV5-1 with TRBJ2-3; TRBD1 aligns across 8 bases. The germline gives CDR1 SGHRS, CDR2 YFSETQ. The CDR3 is made up of 15 amino acids. J lost 4 bases, V lost 1 base, and 5 bases had no gene match. The DNA of the CDR3 is TGCGCCAGCAGCTTGCAGGGGGCAGGTTCAGATACGCAGTATTTT. This gives the protein CASSLQGAGSDTQYF.

The CDR3 sequence is CASDRGKTLLLSEAFF. In DNA, the CDR3 is TGTGCCAGTGACAGGGGCAAAACTCTGTTGTTGTCTGAAGCTTTCTTT. J is TRBJ1-1 and V is TRBV12-3 or TRBV12-4, with 8 bases lining up with TRBD1. With 9 bases clipped from V and 6 bases from J, the junction kept 18 bases outside the gene matches. CDR3 length: 16 residues.

This clonotype occurred many times. CDR3 sequence: CASSDRTSTNTGELFF. The DNA of the CDR3 is TGTGCCAGCAGTGATCGGACGTCCACGAACACCGGGGAGCTGTTTTTT. V is TRBV25-1 and J is TRBJ2-2; D is undetermined. The germline V gene encodes CDR1 MGHDK and CDR2 SYGVNS. The germline V and J ends were trimmed by 3 bases and 0 bases, with 11 bases remaining between them. The CDR3 runs 16 residues.

The V gene is TRBV18, the J gene TRBJ1-6; D gene ambiguous. The CDR3 is made up of 15 amino acids. V lost 3 bases and J lost 5, with 11 bases in between. The germline V gene has CDR1 KGHSH and CDR2 LQKENI. Here the CDR3 DNA reads TGTGCCAGCTCACCTTTCGAACCCGATAATTCACCCCTCCACTTT. Amino acids: CASSPFEPDNSPLHF.

Ten or more counts support this clonotype. This rearrangement joins TRBV2 to TRBJ1-1, with D tentatively TRBD1 (5 bases). Germline V lookup: CDR1 SNHLY, CDR2 FYNNEI. CDR3 size: 14 residues. Trimming shortened V by 5 bases and J by 4 bases, and 14 bases separated the two germline ends. The CDR3 region has the DNA TGTGCCAGCAGTCCGGGGGGAGGGCTCACTGAAGCTTTCTTT. It yields the protein CASSPGGGLTEAFF.

This chain joins TRBV5-1 and TRBJ2-3, with D possibly being TRBD2 (5 bases). CDR1 is SGHRS, CDR2 YFSETQ, per germline. The CDR3 totals 14 residues. The V end lost 8 bases, the J end lost 1 base, and 14 bases lay between the germline ends. CDR3 in amino acids: CASMDISGTDTQYF. The DNA for the CDR3 is TGCGCCAGTATGGATATTAGCGGCACAGATACGCAGTATTTT.

There are many counts of this clonotype. The chain joins TRBV25-1 to TRBJ2-5; 7 bases map to TRBD1. This CDR3 comprises 14 residues. Trimming took 4 bases from V and 4 from J; bases not matched to a gene: 6. Germline values: CDR1 MGHDK, CDR2 SYGVNS. This chain's CDR3 is CASSGSGGTETQYF. CDR3 coding DNA: TGTGCCAGCAGTGGCTCAGGGGGTACAGAGACCCAGTACTTC.

This clonotype was seen a few times. The rearrangement uses TRBV6-2 or TRBV6-3 and TRBJ1-2; tentatively, D is TRBD1 (5 bases). The CDR3 is made up of 14 amino acids. Trimming shortened V by 2 bases and J by 4 bases, and 11 bases separated the two germline ends. The germline V gene has CDR1 MNHEY and CDR2 SVGEGT. This CDR3 is CASSYVRESYGYTF. In DNA, the CDR3 is TGTGCCAGCAGTTACGTCAGGGAGAGCTATGGCTACACCTTC.

The chain has TRBV2 and TRBJ1-5, with unresolved D. V shed 3 bases and J shed 5 bases, with 2 bases lying between them. The CDR3 spans 11 residues. Germline V gene data show CDR1 as SNHLY and CDR2 as FYNNEI. The CDR3 DNA reads as TGTGCCAGCAGTGATCATCAGCCCCAGCATTTT. It specifies CASSDHQPQHF. The full variable domain, its missing parts supplied by reference TRBV2 and TRBJ1-5, is EPEVTQTPSHQVTQMGQEVILRCVPISNHLYFYWYRQILGQKVEFLVSFYNNEISEKSEIFDDQFSVERPDGSNFTLKIRSTKLEDSAMYFCASSDHQPQHFGDGTRLSIL.

V and J are TRBV7-9 and TRBJ2-7; D uncertain. This CDR3 has 14 residues. Germline assignment: CDR1 SEHNR and CDR2 FQNEAQ (reference sequence). Trimming took 1 base from V and 2 from J, leaving 9 bases between them. The CDR3 sequence is CASSLVIPPYEQYF. CDR3 nucleotide sequence: TGTGCCAGCAGCTTAGTTATCCCCCCCTACGAGCAGTACTTC.

This clonotype was detected many times. The chain has TRBV4-3 and TRBJ2-2; 9 bases are shared with TRBD2. The CDR3 is 17 amino acids. Germline loops: CDR1 LGHNA, CDR2 YSLEER. Losses at the gene ends were 8 bases for V and 7 bases for J; bases not matched to a gene: 17. The CDR3 is CASSRQSGGRYSGELFF. The CDR3 coding sequence is TGCGCCAGCTCGCGTCAAAGCGGGGGGCGATATAGCGGGGAGCTGTTTTTT.

This clonotype appeared a few times. This chain joins TRBV4-1 and TRBJ1-5; TRBD1 might be the D (5 bases). Germline lookup yields CDR1 MGHRA and CDR2 YSYEKL. The CDR3 covers 14 residues. V lost 2 bases, J lost 1 base, and 6 bases lay in between. Here the CDR3 reads CASSQWDSNQPQHF. The DNA of the CDR3 is TGCGCCAGCAGCCAATGGGACAGCAATCAGCCCCAGCATTTT.